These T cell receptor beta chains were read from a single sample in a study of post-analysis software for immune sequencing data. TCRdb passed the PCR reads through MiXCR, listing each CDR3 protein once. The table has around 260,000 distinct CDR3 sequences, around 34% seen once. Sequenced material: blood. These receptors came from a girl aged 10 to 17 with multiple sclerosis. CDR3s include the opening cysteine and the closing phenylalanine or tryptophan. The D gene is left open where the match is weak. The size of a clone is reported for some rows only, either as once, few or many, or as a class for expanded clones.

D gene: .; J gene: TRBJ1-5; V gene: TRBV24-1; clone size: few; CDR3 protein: CATGEQGNNQPQHF; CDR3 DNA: TGTGCCACCGGGGAACAGGGCAACAATCAGCCCCAGCATTTT
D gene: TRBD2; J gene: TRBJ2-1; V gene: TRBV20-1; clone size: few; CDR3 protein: CSARHGGGYNEQFF; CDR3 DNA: TGCAGTGCTAGACACGGGGGGGGATACAATGAGCAGTTCTTC
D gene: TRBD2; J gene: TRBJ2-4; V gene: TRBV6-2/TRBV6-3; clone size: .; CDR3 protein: CASSYSTSGGHSKNIQYF; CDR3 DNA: TGTGCCAGCAGTTACTCGACTAGCGGGGGGCACTCCAAAAACATTCAGTACTTC
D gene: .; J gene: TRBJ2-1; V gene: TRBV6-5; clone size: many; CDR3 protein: CASSYPKITDRTHSYNEQFF; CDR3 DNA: TGTGCCAGCAGTTACCCTAAAATTACGGACCGGACACATTCCTACAATGAGCAGTTCTTC
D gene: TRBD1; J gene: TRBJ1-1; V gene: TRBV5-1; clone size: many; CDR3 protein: CASSTGQGNTEAFF; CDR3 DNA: TGCGCCAGCAGCACCGGACAGGGGAACACTGAAGCTTTCTTT
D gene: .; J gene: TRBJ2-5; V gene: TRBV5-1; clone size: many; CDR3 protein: CASSLAVLGETQYF; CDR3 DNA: TGCGCCAGCAGCTTGGCCGTACTGGGAGAGACCCAGTACTTC
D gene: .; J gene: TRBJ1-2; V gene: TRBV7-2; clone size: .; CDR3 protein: CASSPSWGNYGYTF; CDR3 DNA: TGTGCCAGCAGCCCCAGTTGGGGTAACTATGGCTACACCTTC
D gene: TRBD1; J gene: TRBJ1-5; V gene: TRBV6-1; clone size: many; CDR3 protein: CASSATGRNQPQHF; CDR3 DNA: TGTGCCAGCAGTGCGACAGGGAGAAATCAGCCCCAGCATTTT
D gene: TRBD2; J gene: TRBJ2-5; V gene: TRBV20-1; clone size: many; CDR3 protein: CSAFPLAEGETQYF; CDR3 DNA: TGCAGTGCTTTCCCCCTAGCGGAGGGGGAGACCCAGTACTTC
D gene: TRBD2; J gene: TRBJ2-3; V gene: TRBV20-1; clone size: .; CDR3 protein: CSARDPAGNTDTQYF; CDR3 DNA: TGCAGTGCTAGAGATCCAGCGGGAAACACAGATACGCAGTATTTT
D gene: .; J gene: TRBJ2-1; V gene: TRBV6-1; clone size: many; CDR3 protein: CASSEGRVSYNEQFF; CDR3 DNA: TGTGCCAGCAGTGAAGGGAGGGTCTCCTACAATGAGCAGTTCTTC
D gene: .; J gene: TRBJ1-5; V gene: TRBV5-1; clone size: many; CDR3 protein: CASSLDGGNQPQHF; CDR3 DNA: TGCGCCAGCAGCTTGGACGGTGGCAATCAGCCCCAGCATTTT
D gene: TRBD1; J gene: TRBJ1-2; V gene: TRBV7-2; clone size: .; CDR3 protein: CASSLKQGVGYTF; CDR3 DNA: TGTGCCAGCAGCTTAAAACAGGGGGTTGGCTACACCTTC
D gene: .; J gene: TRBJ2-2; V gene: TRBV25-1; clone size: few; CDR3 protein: CASASLGPGELFF; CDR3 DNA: TGTGCCAGCGCCTCTCTGGGTCCCGGGGAGCTGTTTTTT
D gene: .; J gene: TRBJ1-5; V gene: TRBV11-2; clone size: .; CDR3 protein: CASSKTSDGPQHF; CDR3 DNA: TGTGCCAGCAGTAAGACCTCGGATGGGCCCCAGCATTTT
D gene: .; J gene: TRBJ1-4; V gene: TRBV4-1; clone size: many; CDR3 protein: CASSQDPGVDEKLFF; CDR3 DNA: TGCGCCAGCAGCCAAGATCCGGGGGTGGATGAAAAACTGTTTTTT
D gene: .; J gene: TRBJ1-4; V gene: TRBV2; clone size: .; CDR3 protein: CASSRQRRPGEKRFF; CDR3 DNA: TGTGCCAGCAGCAGACAGAGACGGCCTGGTGAAAAACGGTTTTTT
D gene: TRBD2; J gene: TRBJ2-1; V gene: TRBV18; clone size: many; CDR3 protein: CASSPREGEQFF; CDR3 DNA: TGTGCCAGCTCACCCCGGGAGGGTGAGCAGTTCTTC
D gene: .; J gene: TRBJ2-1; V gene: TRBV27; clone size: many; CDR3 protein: CASSSELRRHEQFF; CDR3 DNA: TGTGCCAGCAGTTCCGAGCTTAGGCGCCATGAGCAGTTCTTC
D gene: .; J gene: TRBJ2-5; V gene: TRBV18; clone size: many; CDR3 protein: CASSPHEQETQYF; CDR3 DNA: TGTGCCAGCTCACCGCACGAGCAAGAGACCCAGTACTTC
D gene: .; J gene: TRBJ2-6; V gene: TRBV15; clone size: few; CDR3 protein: CATSSLPGRGLLRANVLTF; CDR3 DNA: TGTGCCACCAGCAGTCTCCCCGGACGGGGGCTGCTAAGGGCCAACGTCCTGACTTTC
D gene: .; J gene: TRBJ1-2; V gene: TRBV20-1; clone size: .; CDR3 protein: CSASEGQGSYGYTF; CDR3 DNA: TGCAGTGCTAGTGAGGGGCAGGGAAGCTATGGCTACACCTTC
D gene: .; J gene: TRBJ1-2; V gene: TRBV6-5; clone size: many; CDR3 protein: CASAAAGYGYTF; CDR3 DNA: TGTGCCAGCGCGGCGGCCGGATATGGCTACACCTTC
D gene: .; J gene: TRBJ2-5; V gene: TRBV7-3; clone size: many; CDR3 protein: CASSFGGTPQETQYF; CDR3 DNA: TGTGCCAGCAGCTTTGGGGGAACGCCTCAAGAGACCCAGTACTTC
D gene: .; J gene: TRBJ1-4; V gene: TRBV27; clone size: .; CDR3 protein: CASSPAPDPNEKLFF; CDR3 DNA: TGTGCCAGCAGTCCCGCCCCGGACCCTAATGAAAAACTGTTTTTT
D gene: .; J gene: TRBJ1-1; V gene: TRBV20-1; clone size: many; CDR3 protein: CSASLYTEAFF; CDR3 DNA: TGCAGTGCTAGCCTCTACACTGAAGCTTTCTTT